The T cell receptor beta chain under discussion was sequenced for a study of blood T cell repertoires in COVID-19. Across the whole study: The United States, Italy and Spain supplied acute and convalescent COVID-19 samples.

Trimming cost V 5 bases and J 0 bases, with 16 bases left between them. CDR1 MNHEY and CDR2 SMNVEV come from the germline V gene (reference sequence). The CDR3 is 16 amino acids. In the original processing: Scientists estimated how many nucleated cells there were by amplifying reference gene primers. Data came from immunoSEQ multiplex PCR; TCRdb stores just in-frame clones and leaves some out. V, J and clone size were drawn from that table, and D and trimming were deduced from the DNA. Of under 250,000 clones in the sample, less than 85% are singletons; the top ten hold about 5.5%. Sequenced sample: peripheral blood. The V call is TRBV27, the J call TRBJ1-1; perhaps TRBD1 as D (6 bases). The receptor comes from a woman in her sixties or seventies with acute or convalescent COVID-19. For the CDR3, the DNA is TGTGCCAGCAGTCCGTACGGACAGAACATGAACACTGAAGCTTTCTTT. This encodes CASSPYGQNMNTEAFF.